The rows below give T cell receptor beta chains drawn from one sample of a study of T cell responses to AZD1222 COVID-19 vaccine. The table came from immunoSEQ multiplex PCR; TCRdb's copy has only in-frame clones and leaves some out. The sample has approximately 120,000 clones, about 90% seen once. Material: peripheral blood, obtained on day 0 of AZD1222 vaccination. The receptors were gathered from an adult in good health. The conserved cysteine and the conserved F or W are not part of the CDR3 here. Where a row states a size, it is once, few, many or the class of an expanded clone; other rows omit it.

CDR3 protein: ASSFGLARGTDTQY
V gene: TRBV5-1
J gene: TRBJ2-3
clone size: .

CDR3 protein: AWSQTGHNEQF
V gene: TRBV30
J gene: TRBJ2-1
clone size: once

CDR3 protein: ASSLDQVPGELF
V gene: TRBV11-2
J gene: TRBJ2-2
clone size: .

CDR3 protein: ASRAWTSGGYNEQF
V gene: TRBV5-4
J gene: TRBJ2-1
clone size: .

CDR3 protein: ASSPRGEPVSYNEQF
V gene: TRBV7-9
J gene: TRBJ2-1
clone size: .

CDR3 protein: ASSSDWGAGELF
V gene: TRBV19
J gene: TRBJ2-2
clone size: .

CDR3 protein: ASSPAGGPYEQY
V gene: TRBV18
J gene: TRBJ2-7
clone size: .

CDR3 protein: ASSFTGGGNTIY
V gene: TRBV11-2
J gene: TRBJ1-3
clone size: .

CDR3 protein: ASSFTGDTEAF
V gene: TRBV7-8
J gene: TRBJ1-1
clone size: .

CDR3 protein: ASSDTAHGYT
V gene: TRBV6-1
J gene: TRBJ1-2
clone size: .

CDR3 protein: ASSITYNSPLH
V gene: TRBV6-5
J gene: TRBJ1-6
clone size: .

CDR3 protein: ASSQSVMETQY
V gene: TRBV4-2
J gene: TRBJ2-5
clone size: .

CDR3 protein: ASSLALEETQY
V gene: TRBV7-9
J gene: TRBJ2-5
clone size: .

CDR3 protein: AWSGRGTSRSYNEQF
V gene: TRBV30
J gene: TRBJ2-1
clone size: .

CDR3 protein: ASSSGGFDSPLH
V gene: TRBV11-2
J gene: TRBJ1-6
clone size: .

CDR3 protein: ASSKISGRAYQPQH
V gene: TRBV19
J gene: TRBJ1-5
clone size: .

CDR3 protein: ASSWSGKNYGYT
V gene: TRBV27
J gene: TRBJ1-2
clone size: .

CDR3 protein: ASRPGITNTGELF
V gene: TRBV5-8
J gene: TRBJ2-2
clone size: .

CDR3 protein: ASSWSGGATGELF
V gene: TRBV7-9
J gene: TRBJ2-2
clone size: .

CDR3 protein: ASSPRDRGGNEQF
V gene: TRBV18
J gene: TRBJ2-1
clone size: .

CDR3 protein: ASSIGTSGSIYEQY
V gene: TRBV13
J gene: TRBJ2-7
clone size: once

CDR3 protein: SATPPGETEAF
V gene: TRBV29-1
J gene: TRBJ1-1
clone size: .

CDR3 protein: ASSSLLTGSPYNEQF
V gene: TRBV7-2
J gene: TRBJ2-1
clone size: .

CDR3 protein: ASGTELSPLH
V gene: TRBV10-1
J gene: TRBJ1-6
clone size: .

CDR3 protein: ASSTWGATNEKLF
V gene: TRBV19
J gene: TRBJ1-4
clone size: few

CDR3 protein: ASSLEGSGETQY
V gene: TRBV5-1
J gene: TRBJ2-5
clone size: .

CDR3 protein: ASSLGGQGPDEQY
V gene: TRBV5-1
J gene: TRBJ2-7
clone size: .

CDR3 protein: ASSLLTGAYGYT
V gene: TRBV7-8
J gene: TRBJ1-2
clone size: .

CDR3 protein: ASSIQGQGVGEQF
V gene: TRBV7-2
J gene: TRBJ2-1
clone size: .

CDR3 protein: ATSREGDPYEQY
V gene: TRBV15
J gene: TRBJ2-7
clone size: .

CDR3 protein: ASSLEGGYGYT
V gene: TRBV11-2
J gene: TRBJ1-2
clone size: .

CDR3 protein: ASSYGHGGDYGYT
V gene: TRBV6-5
J gene: TRBJ1-2
clone size: .

CDR3 protein: ASRLDSSYGYT
V gene: TRBV6-5
J gene: TRBJ1-2
clone size: .

CDR3 protein: ASSLASGLPNTEAF
V gene: TRBV5-8
J gene: TRBJ1-1
clone size: .

CDR3 protein: SVVTTHTEAF
V gene: TRBV29-1
J gene: TRBJ1-1
clone size: .

CDR3 protein: ASSLTGGTGELF
V gene: TRBV5-5
J gene: TRBJ2-2
clone size: .

CDR3 protein: ASSRGANTEAF
V gene: TRBV6-5
J gene: TRBJ1-1
clone size: .

CDR3 protein: ASRPTHRGWAEAF
V gene: TRBV28
J gene: TRBJ1-1
clone size: .

CDR3 protein: ASSDGTAINQPQH
V gene: TRBV9
J gene: TRBJ1-5
clone size: .

CDR3 protein: ASSGSGANVLT
V gene: TRBV2
J gene: TRBJ2-6
clone size: .

CDR3 protein: ASSRQGASYGYT
V gene: TRBV19
J gene: TRBJ1-2
clone size: .

CDR3 protein: ASSIGRGSYEQY
V gene: TRBV19
J gene: TRBJ2-7
clone size: .

CDR3 protein: ASSGTLRSTEAF
V gene: TRBV2
J gene: TRBJ1-1
clone size: .

CDR3 protein: ASSVDRVNSPLH
V gene: TRBV2
J gene: TRBJ1-6
clone size: .

CDR3 protein: ASRGGLAFEQY
V gene: TRBV2
J gene: TRBJ2-7
clone size: .

CDR3 protein: AISYGQGADEQF
V gene: TRBV10-3
J gene: TRBJ2-1
clone size: .

CDR3 protein: ASSLGAGNQETQY
V gene: TRBV5-1
J gene: TRBJ2-5
clone size: .

CDR3 protein: ASSLRGHEKLF
V gene: TRBV7-9
J gene: TRBJ1-4
clone size: .

CDR3 protein: ASSRTSGTEDTQY
V gene: TRBV5-4
J gene: TRBJ2-3
clone size: once

CDR3 protein: SVEWKTEAIFIPLNQPQH
V gene: TRBV29-1
J gene: TRBJ1-5
clone size: .

CDR3 protein: ASSPGVSGGAF
V gene: TRBV6-5
J gene: TRBJ1-1
clone size: .

CDR3 protein: AWSRGRENIQY
V gene: TRBV30
J gene: TRBJ2-4
clone size: .

CDR3 protein: ASPYGYT
V gene: TRBV12-1
J gene: TRBJ1-2
clone size: .

CDR3 protein: ASSPASQSNQPQH
V gene: TRBV18
J gene: TRBJ1-5
clone size: .

CDR3 protein: ASGEATGMNTEAF
V gene: TRBV6-1
J gene: TRBJ1-1
clone size: .